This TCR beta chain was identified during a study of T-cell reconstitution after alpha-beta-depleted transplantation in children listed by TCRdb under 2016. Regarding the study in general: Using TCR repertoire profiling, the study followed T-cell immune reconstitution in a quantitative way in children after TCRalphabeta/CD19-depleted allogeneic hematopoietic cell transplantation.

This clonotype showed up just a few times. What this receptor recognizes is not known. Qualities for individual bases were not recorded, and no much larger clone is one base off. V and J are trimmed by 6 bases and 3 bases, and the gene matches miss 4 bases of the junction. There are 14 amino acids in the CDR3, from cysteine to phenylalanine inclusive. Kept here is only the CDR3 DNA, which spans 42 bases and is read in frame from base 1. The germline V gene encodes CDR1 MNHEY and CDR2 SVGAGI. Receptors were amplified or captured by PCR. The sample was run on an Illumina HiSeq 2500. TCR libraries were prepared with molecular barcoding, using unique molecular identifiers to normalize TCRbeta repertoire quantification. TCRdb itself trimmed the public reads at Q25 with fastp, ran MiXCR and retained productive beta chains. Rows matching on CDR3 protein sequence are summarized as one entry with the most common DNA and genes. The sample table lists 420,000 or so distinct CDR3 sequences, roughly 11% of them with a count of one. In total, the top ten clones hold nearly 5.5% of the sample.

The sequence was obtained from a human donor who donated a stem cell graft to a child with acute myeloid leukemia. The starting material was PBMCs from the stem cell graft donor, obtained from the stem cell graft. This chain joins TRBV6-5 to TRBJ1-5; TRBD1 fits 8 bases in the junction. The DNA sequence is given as TGTGCCAGCAGCGGGACAGGCTACAATCAGCCCCAGCATTTT. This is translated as CASSGTGYNQPQHF.